The present TCR beta chain was sequenced within a study of radiation and T cells in renal cell carcinoma. The repertoire was sequenced with immunoSEQ multiplex PCR; TCRdb's copy has only in-frame clones and lacks some. The sample holds 120,000 to 150,000 clones, around 78% seen once. Stated time point: baseline pretreatment blood. This sample's treatment: 15 Gy SBRT to primary tumor, nephrectomy 4 weeks later. The V gene's germline CDR1 is DFQATT and CDR2 SNEGSKA (reference sequence). The CDR3 is 11 residues long. V was clipped by 7 bases and J by 4 bases; unmatched bases: 2. This clonotype originated in a woman in her 50s with renal cell carcinoma. The specimen comprised blood, sampled from a patient whose treatment included radiotherapy and nephrectomy. The rearrangement links TRBV20-1 to TRBJ1-1; the match to TRBD1 covers 8 bases. CDR3 amino acids: CSGTGSTEAFF. CDR3 bases: TGCAGTGGGACAGGGAGCACTGAAGCTTTCTTT.